The 7 T cell receptor beta chains given below trace back to one sample, sequenced in a study of CD8 T cells in ankylosing spondylitis. In TCRdb, the 5' RACE reads were re-called with MiXCR into one record per CDR3 protein. The table lists 300,000 to 350,000 distinct CDR3 sequences, 14% to 15% of them singletons. The sequenced material came from blood, either unsorted or a sorted T cell fraction (not recorded which). Receptors were obtained from a male donor with ankylosing spondylitis or in good health (not recorded which).

This rearrangement joins TRBV7-9 to TRBJ2-3; 7 nucleotides match TRBD2. V gave up 6 bases and J gave up 4 bases; unmatched junction bases: 4. Germline lookup yields CDR1 SEHNR and CDR2 FQNEAQ (reference sequence). This CDR3 comprises 13 residues. The CDR3 protein is CASSREDPDTQYF. The CDR3, as DNA: TGTGCCAGCAGTCGGGAGGATCCAGATACGCAGTATTTT.

This clonotype was seen at least ten times. The CDR3, as DNA: TGTGCCAGCAGTTTAGTCTTGGGCAGTCATGGAAACACCATATATTTT. This encodes CASSLVLGSHGNTIYF. The chain employs TRBV12-3 or TRBV12-4 and TRBJ1-3, with D hard to call. The CDR3 loop spans 16 amino acids. Trimming shortened V by 1 base and J by 3 bases, and 13 bases separated the two germline ends.

The chain employs TRBV6-1 and TRBJ2-3, with TRBD1 as a possible D gene (7 bases). Trimming removed 7 bases at V and 3 bases at J, with 14 bases between. CDR1 is MNHNS, CDR2 SASEGT, per germline. This CDR3 is built from 14 residues. The CDR3 DNA sequence: TGTGCCAGCAAGCAGGGGGGCTGGACAGATACGCAGTATTTT. Protein: CASKQGGWTDTQYF.

This clonotype came up many times. The rearrangement uses TRBV2 and TRBJ1-4; D unresolved. The CDR3 totals 17 residues. Trimming removed 2 bases from V and 0 bases from J, with 13 bases in between. CDR1 is SNHLY and CDR2 is FYNNEI in the germline V gene. CDR3 in DNA: TGTGCCAGCAGTGAATATCCAGGAGACGCAACTAATGAAAAACTGTTTTTT. Amino acids: CASSEYPGDATNEKLFF.

V usage is TRBV5-1 and J usage is TRBJ2-7; D possibly matches TRBD1 or TRBD2 (5 bases each). V was shortened by 5 bases and J by 6 bases, with 18 bases between the two germline ends. The CDR3 contains 14 residues. Germline CDR1 is SGHRS and CDR2 is YFSETQ. The CDR3 here is CASSPQGGQSEQYF. Written as DNA, the CDR3 is TGCGCCAGCAGTCCGCAGGGCGGGCAAAGCGAGCAGTACTTC.

This clonotype was picked up many times. This CDR3 is CASMDVRGNTEAFF. The CDR3 DNA reads as TGCGCCAGCATGGATGTCAGGGGGAACACTGAAGCTTTCTTT. The chain joins TRBV5-1 to TRBJ1-1, with a tentative D call TRBD1 (6 bases). Trimming cost V 6 bases and J 1 base, with 13 bases left between them. This CDR3 spans 14 amino acids. CDR1 is SGHRS, CDR2 YFSETQ, per germline.

This clonotype was counted between two and nine times. The genes are TRBV20-1 and TRBJ2-1; the D gene is possibly TRBD2 (6 bases). V lost 2 bases to trimming and J lost 3 bases, with 14 bases between them. CDR3 length equals 15 residues. The germline V gene encodes CDR1 DFQATT and CDR2 SNEGSKA (reference sequence). This CDR3 is CSARLSGTDYNEQFF. The CDR3 coding sequence is TGCAGTGCTAGACTTTCCGGGACTGACTACAATGAGCAGTTCTTC.